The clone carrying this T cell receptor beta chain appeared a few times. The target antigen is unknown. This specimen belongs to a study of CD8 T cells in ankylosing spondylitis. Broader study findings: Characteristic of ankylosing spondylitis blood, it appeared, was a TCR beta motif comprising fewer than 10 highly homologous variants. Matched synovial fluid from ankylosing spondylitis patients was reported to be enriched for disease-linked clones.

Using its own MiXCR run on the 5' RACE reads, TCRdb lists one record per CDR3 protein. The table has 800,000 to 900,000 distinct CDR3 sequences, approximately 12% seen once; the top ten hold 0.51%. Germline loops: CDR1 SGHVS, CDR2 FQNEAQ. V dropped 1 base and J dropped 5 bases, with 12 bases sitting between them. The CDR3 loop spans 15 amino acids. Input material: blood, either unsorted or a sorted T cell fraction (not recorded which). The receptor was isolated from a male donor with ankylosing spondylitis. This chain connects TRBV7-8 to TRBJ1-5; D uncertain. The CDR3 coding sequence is TGTGCCAGCAGCTTAGTGGCAGGCGGGCATCAGCCCCAGCATTTT. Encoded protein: CASSLVAGGHQPQHF.